Listed below are T cell receptor beta chains from one sample, sequenced in a study of blood T cell repertoires in COVID-19. Using immunoSEQ multiplex PCR, the repertoire was profiled, and TCRdb retains in-frame clones only, with some absent. The repertoire includes under 250,000 clones, approximately 83% of them detected once, and more than 5.5% sits in the top ten. What was sequenced was peripheral blood. All receptors derive from a human donor in a cohort sampled during active COVID-19. CDR3s include the opening cysteine and the closing phenylalanine or tryptophan. A D gene is named only where the DNA matches it firmly. Not every row has a clone size; where given, it reads once, few, many or a size class.

size: .
J: TRBJ1-5
D: .
V: TRBV28
CDR3: CASSLKGDWSNQPQHF
DNA: TGTGCCAGCAGTTTGAAAGGGGATTGGAGCAATCAGCCCCAGCATTTT

size: .
J: TRBJ2-7
D: TRBD2
V: TRBV5-1
CDR3: CASSLGTSGMGEQYF
DNA: TGCGCCAGCAGCTTGGGGACTAGCGGGATGGGAGAGCAGTACTTC

size: .
J: TRBJ1-4
D: .
V: TRBV3-1/TRBV3-2
CDR3: CASSYGLNEKLFF
DNA: TGTGCCAGCAGCTACGGACTGAATGAAAAACTGTTTTTT

size: .
J: TRBJ1-5
D: .
V: TRBV5-1
CDR3: CASSLGGDQPQHF
DNA: TGCGCCAGCAGCTTGGGGGGGGACCAGCCCCAGCATTTT

size: .
J: TRBJ1-4
D: .
V: TRBV2
CDR3: CASRSARGEKLFF
DNA: TGTGCCAGCAGGTCTGCGCGGGGGGAAAAACTGTTTTTT

size: .
J: TRBJ1-5
D: .
V: TRBV30
CDR3: CAWGRGVRQPQHF
DNA: TGTGCCTGGGGGCGGGGGGTTAGGCAGCCCCAGCATTTT

size: .
J: TRBJ2-1
D: .
V: TRBV5-4
CDR3: CASSLESYSPTEQFF
DNA: TGTGCCAGCAGCTTGGAGAGCTACTCGCCAACCGAGCAGTTCTTC

size: .
J: TRBJ2-7
D: TRBD2
V: TRBV11-2
CDR3: CASSLERGGNEQYF
DNA: TGTGCCAGCAGCTTAGAGCGGGGGGGGAACGAGCAGTACTTC

size: .
J: TRBJ2-1
D: .
V: TRBV21-1
CDR3: CASSSRGGVRSYNEQFF
DNA: TGTGCCAGCAGCTCTCGGGGGGGCGTCCGATCCTACAATGAGCAGTTCTTC

size: .
J: TRBJ2-1
D: TRBD2
V: TRBV5-1
CDR3: CASSRVTSVSSYNEQFF
DNA: TGCGCCAGCAGCCGCGTGACTAGCGTCAGCTCCTACAATGAGCAGTTCTTC

size: .
J: TRBJ1-3
D: .
V: TRBV3-1/TRBV3-2
CDR3: CASSQDTPRGNTIYF
DNA: TGTGCCAGCAGCCAAGATACCCCAAGGGGCAACACCATATATTTT

size: .
J: TRBJ2-7
D: .
V: TRBV5-1
CDR3: CASRDGTGYHEQYF
DNA: TGCGCCAGCAGGGATGGAACAGGGTACCACGAGCAGTACTTC

size: .
J: TRBJ1-5
D: .
V: TRBV28
CDR3: CASSNQGYQPQHF
DNA: TGTGCCAGCAGTAACCAGGGTTATCAGCCCCAGCATTTT

size: once
J: TRBJ2-5
D: TRBD1
V: TRBV27
CDR3: CASSQTDRGFETQYF
DNA: TGTGCCAGCAGTCAAACGGACAGGGGGTTTGAGACCCAGTACTTC

size: once
J: TRBJ2-6
D: .
V: TRBV18
CDR3: CASSPAGFSGANVLTF
DNA: TGTGCCAGCTCACCGGCGGGATTCTCTGGGGCCAACGTCCTGACTTTC

size: many
J: TRBJ2-2
D: TRBD1
V: TRBV19
CDR3: CASKDRDTGELFF
DNA: TGTGCCAGTAAAGACAGGGACACCGGGGAGCTGTTTTTT

size: .
J: TRBJ1-1
D: .
V: TRBV18
CDR3: CASSVSFGQMNTEAFF
DNA: TGTGCCAGCTCCGTGAGTTTCGGACAGATGAACACTGAAGCTTTCTTT

size: .
J: TRBJ2-5
D: .
V: TRBV5-1
CDR3: CASSTGNDQETQYF
DNA: TGCGCCAGCAGTACAGGCAACGACCAAGAGACCCAGTACTTC

size: .
J: TRBJ1-5
D: .
V: TRBV19
CDR3: CASTRDNNQPQHF
DNA: TGTGCCAGTACAAGGGACAACAATCAGCCCCAGCATTTT

size: .
J: TRBJ2-3
D: TRBD2
V: TRBV11-3
CDR3: CASSLSRGADTQYF
DNA: TGTGCCAGCAGCTTAAGTCGGGGGGCAGATACGCAGTATTTT

size: many
J: TRBJ1-2
D: TRBD1
V: TRBV7-9
CDR3: CASSLSGQAPFYGYTF
DNA: TGTGCCAGCAGCTTATCAGGACAGGCTCCTTTCTATGGCTACACCTTC

size: .
J: TRBJ1-2
D: .
V: TRBV10-3
CDR3: CAISRQHEGYTF
DNA: TGTGCCATCAGCCGACAGCATGAGGGCTACACCTTC

size: .
J: TRBJ1-3
D: .
V: TRBV6-5
CDR3: CASCSGVGNTIYF
DNA: TGTGCCAGCTGCTCAGGGGTGGGAAACACCATATATTTT

size: .
J: TRBJ2-2
D: TRBD1
V: TRBV6-6
CDR3: CASSYRDRGTGELFF
DNA: TGTGCCAGCAGTTACCGAGACAGGGGCACCGGGGAGCTGTTTTTT

size: once
J: TRBJ1-4
D: TRBD1
V: TRBV18
CDR3: CASSPQGAVEKLFF
DNA: TGTGCCAGCTCACCTCAGGGGGCGGTTGAAAAACTGTTTTTT

size: .
J: TRBJ2-6
D: TRBD1
V: TRBV5-1
CDR3: CASSPGTGGSGANVLTF
DNA: TGCGCCAGCAGCCCCGGGACAGGAGGCTCTGGGGCCAACGTCCTGACTTTC

size: .
J: TRBJ1-2
D: .
V: TRBV5-8
CDR3: CASSWGGYYGYTF
DNA: TGTGCCAGCAGCTGGGGGGGGTACTATGGCTACACCTTC

size: .
J: TRBJ2-7
D: TRBD2
V: TRBV15
CDR3: CATSRDRGLAEPQYF
DNA: TGTGCCACCAGCAGAGATCGGGGACTAGCGGAGCCGCAGTACTTC

size: .
J: TRBJ2-5
D: TRBD2
V: TRBV7-9
CDR3: CASSPPRLAGGETQYF
DNA: TGTGCCAGCAGCCCCCCCCGGCTAGCGGGAGGGGAGACCCAGTACTTC

size: once
J: TRBJ2-5
D: .
V: TRBV10-2
CDR3: CASSEPSRGQETQYF
DNA: TGCGCCAGCAGTGAGCCCTCTCGCGGCCAAGAGACCCAGTACTTC

size: .
J: TRBJ2-5
D: TRBD1
V: TRBV14
CDR3: CASSLPGQQETQYF
DNA: TGTGCCAGCAGCCTCCCGGGACAGCAAGAGACCCAGTACTTC

size: .
J: TRBJ2-1
D: TRBD2
V: TRBV5-8
CDR3: CASSSVGGSNVVQFF
DNA: TGTGCCAGCAGCTCGGTCGGGGGGTCTAATGTTGTGCAGTTCTTC

size: .
J: TRBJ1-5
D: TRBD1
V: TRBV19
CDR3: CASSLTGGDNQPQHF
DNA: TGTGCCAGTAGTTTAACAGGGGGCGACAATCAGCCCCAGCATTTT

size: .
J: TRBJ2-5
D: TRBD2
V: TRBV12-5
CDR3: CASAIGTSGSGETQYF
DNA: TGTGCTAGTGCCATAGGGACTAGCGGGAGCGGGGAGACCCAGTACTTC

size: .
J: TRBJ2-5
D: TRBD1
V: TRBV16
CDR3: CASSQFGTGQETQYF
DNA: TGTGCCAGCAGCCAATTCGGGACAGGACAAGAGACCCAGTACTTC

size: .
J: TRBJ1-1
D: TRBD1
V: TRBV11-2
CDR3: CASRDRVRNTEAFF
DNA: TGTGCCAGCCGGGACAGGGTACGGAACACTGAAGCTTTCTTT

size: .
J: TRBJ2-2
D: .
V: TRBV10-3
CDR3: CAIGGNQNTGELFF
DNA: TGTGCCATCGGGGGGAACCAGAACACCGGGGAGCTGTTTTTT

size: .
J: TRBJ1-1
D: .
V: TRBV6-1
CDR3: CASSERLVNTEAFF
DNA: TGTGCCAGCAGTGAACGCCTAGTGAACACTGAAGCTTTCTTT

size: .
J: TRBJ2-5
D: TRBD1
V: TRBV4-1
CDR3: CASGLTGLETQYF
DNA: TGCGCCAGCGGGCTGACAGGGCTTGAGACCCAGTACTTC

size: .
J: TRBJ1-1
D: TRBD1
V: TRBV6-5
CDR3: CASSPTGVEAFF
DNA: TGTGCCAGCAGTCCGACAGGGGTAGAAGCTTTCTTT

size: .
J: TRBJ1-5
D: .
V: TRBV6-5
CDR3: CASSSGQTSNQPQHF
DNA: TGTGCCAGCAGCTCGGGACAAACTAGCAATCAGCCCCAGCATTTT

size: few
J: TRBJ2-7
D: .
V: TRBV6-2/TRBV6-3
CDR3: CASSPSFGGGSSYEQYF
DNA: TGTGCCAGCAGCCCTTCATTTGGTGGGGGGAGCTCCTACGAGCAGTACTTC